The 4 T cell receptor beta chains in this list originate from one sample, sequenced in a study of cytomegalovirus exposure and HLA in healthy donors. Primers included in the PCR were 60 Vbeta and 13 Jbeta primers. TCRdb's copy holds only in-frame clones and misses some; the assay was immunoSEQ multiplex PCR. In the table there are some 99,000 clones, roughly four fifths of which are singletons. The sample comprised PBMCs. These receptors were taken from a female donor in good health and CMV-seronegative.

V usage is TRBV5-1 and J usage is TRBJ2-2; 7 bases align to TRBD1. This CDR3 comprises 15 residues. V trimming: 3 bases; J trimming: 0 bases; junction bases outside the gene matches: 2. Looked up from germline, CDR1 is SGHRS and CDR2 is YFSETQ. As DNA, the CDR3 is TGCGCCAGCAGCTCAGGGGGTGCGAACACCGGGGAGCTGTTTTTT. Protein: CASSSGGANTGELFF.

J is TRBJ2-5 and V is TRBV7-3; tentatively, D is TRBD2 (6 bases). Between the trimmed V and J ends, which lost 5 bases and 1 base, there was a span of 14 bases. This CDR3 contains 15 residues. Looked up from germline, CDR1 is SGHTA and CDR2 is FQGTGA. The CDR3 DNA follows: TGTGCCAGCAGCGCGAGCCTGGGGGGCCAAGAGACCCAGTACTTC. Translated: CASSASLGGQETQYF.

The chain carries TRBV5-1 and TRBJ1-2; D remains unclear. The CDR3 consists of 14 residues. Germline V gene data show CDR1 as SGHRS and CDR2 as YFSETQ. Between the trimmed V and J ends, which lost 7 bases and 2 bases, there was a span of 15 bases. The CDR3, as DNA: TGCGCCAGCCTACGGGAGCCGACGAACTATGGCTACACCTTC. Translation gives CASLREPTNYGYTF.

In its sample, this clone was seen once. The genes are TRBV2 and TRBJ2-7, with 14 bases fitting TRBD2. Looked up from germline, CDR1 is SNHLY and CDR2 is FYNNEI. The CDR3 totals 15 residues. Unmatched junction bases numbered 7, after V lost 6 bases and J lost 6 bases. The CDR3 region has the DNA TGTGCCAGCAGCGACCGGGGACTAGCGGGGGTCGAGCAGTACTTC. Encoded protein: CASSDRGLAGVEQYF.